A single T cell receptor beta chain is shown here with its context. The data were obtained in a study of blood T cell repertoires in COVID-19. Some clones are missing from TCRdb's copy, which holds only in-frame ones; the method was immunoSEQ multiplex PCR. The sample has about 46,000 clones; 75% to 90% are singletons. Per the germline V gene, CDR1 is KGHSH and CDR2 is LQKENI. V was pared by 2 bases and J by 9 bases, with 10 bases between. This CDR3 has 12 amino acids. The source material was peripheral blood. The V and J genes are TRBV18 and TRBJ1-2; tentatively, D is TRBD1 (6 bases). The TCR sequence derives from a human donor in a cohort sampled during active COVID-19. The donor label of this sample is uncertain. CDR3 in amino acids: CASSPKGERYTF. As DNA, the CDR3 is TGTGCCAGCTCACCAAAGGGGGAGCGCTACACCTTC. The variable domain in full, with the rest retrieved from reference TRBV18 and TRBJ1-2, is NAGVMQNPRHLVRRRGQEARLRCSPMKGHSHVYWYRQLPEEGLKFMVYLQKENIIDESGMPKERFSAEFPKEGPSILRIQQVVRGDSAAYFCASSPKGERYTFGSGTRLTVV.